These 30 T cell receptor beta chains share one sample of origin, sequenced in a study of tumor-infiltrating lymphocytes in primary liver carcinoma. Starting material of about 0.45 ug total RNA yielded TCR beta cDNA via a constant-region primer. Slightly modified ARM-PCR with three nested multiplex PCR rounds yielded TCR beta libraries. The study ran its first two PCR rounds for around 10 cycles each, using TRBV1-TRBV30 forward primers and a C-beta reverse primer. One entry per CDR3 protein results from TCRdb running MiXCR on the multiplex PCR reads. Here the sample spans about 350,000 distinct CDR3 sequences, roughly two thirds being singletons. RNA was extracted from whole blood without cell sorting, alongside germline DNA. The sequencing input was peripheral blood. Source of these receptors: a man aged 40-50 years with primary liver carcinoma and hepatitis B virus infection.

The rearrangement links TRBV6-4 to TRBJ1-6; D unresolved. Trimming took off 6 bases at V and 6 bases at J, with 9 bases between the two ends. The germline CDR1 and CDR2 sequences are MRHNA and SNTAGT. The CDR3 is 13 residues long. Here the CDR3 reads CASRSGFNSPLHF. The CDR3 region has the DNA TGTGCCAGCAGGTCGGGGTTTAATTCACCCCTCCACTTT.

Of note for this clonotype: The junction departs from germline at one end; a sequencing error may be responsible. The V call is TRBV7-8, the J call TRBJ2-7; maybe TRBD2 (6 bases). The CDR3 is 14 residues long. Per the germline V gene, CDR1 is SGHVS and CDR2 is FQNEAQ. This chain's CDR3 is CAGSARDSIYEQYF. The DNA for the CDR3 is TGTGCCGGCAGCGCGAGGGACTCTATTTACGAGCAGTACTTC.

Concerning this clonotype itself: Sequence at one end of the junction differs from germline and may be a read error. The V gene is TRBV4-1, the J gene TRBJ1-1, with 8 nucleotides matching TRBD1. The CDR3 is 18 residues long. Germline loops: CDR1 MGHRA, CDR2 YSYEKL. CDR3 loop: CASGPLMGQVIPNTDAFF. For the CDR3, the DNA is TGCGCCAGCGGCCCCCTAATGGGACAGGTGATTCCGAACACTGACGCTTTCTTT.

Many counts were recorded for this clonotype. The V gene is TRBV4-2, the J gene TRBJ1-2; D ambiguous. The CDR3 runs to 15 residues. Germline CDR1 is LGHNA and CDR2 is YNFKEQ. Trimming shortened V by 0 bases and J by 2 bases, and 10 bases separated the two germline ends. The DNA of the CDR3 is TGTGCCAGCAGCCAAGATCAGGCGCCAAACTATGGCTACACCTTC. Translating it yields CASSQDQAPNYGYTF.

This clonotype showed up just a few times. The CDR3 DNA is TGTGCCAGCAGTATGGGGGCAGGTGCGGATCAGCCCCAGCATTTT. Translation gives CASSMGAGADQPQHF. The genes are TRBV5-4 and TRBJ1-5, with D tentatively TRBD1 (6 bases). The CDR3 has 15 residues. Germline V gene data show CDR1 as SGHNT and CDR2 as YYREEE (reference sequence). The V end was cut by 5 bases, the J end by 5 bases, with 17 bases between.

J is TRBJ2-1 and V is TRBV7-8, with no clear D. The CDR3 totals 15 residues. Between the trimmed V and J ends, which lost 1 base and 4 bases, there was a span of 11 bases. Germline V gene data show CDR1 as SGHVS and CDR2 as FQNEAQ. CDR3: CASSLGACGYNEQFF. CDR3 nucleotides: TGTGCCAGCAGCTTAGGGGCTTGTGGTTACAATGAGCAGTTCTTC. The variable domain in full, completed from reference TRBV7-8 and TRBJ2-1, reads GAGVSQSPRYKVAKRGQDVALRCDPISGHVSLFWYQQALGQGPEFLTYFQNEAQLDKSGLPSDRFFAERPEGSVSTLKIQRTQQEDSAVYLCASSLGACGYNEQFFGPGTRLTVL.

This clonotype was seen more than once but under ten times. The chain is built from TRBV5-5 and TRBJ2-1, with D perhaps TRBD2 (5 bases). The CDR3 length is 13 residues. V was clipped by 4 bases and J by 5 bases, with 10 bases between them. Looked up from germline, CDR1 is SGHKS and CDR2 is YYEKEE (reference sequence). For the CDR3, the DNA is TGTGCCAGCAGCCGGGAAATAGACAATGAGCAGTTCTTC. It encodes CASSREIDNEQFF.

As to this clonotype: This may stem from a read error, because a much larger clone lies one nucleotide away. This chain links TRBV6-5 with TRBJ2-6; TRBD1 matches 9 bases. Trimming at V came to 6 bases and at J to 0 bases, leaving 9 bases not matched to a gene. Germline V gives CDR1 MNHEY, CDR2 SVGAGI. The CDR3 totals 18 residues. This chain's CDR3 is CASRRDRVPHSGANVLTF. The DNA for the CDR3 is TGTGCCAGCAGAAGGGACAGGGTCCCTCACTCTGGGGCCAACGTCCTGACTTTC.

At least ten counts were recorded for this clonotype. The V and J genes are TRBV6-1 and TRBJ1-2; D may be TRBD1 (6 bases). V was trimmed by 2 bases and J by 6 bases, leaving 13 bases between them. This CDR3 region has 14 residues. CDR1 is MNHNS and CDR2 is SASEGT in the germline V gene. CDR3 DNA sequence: TGTGCCAGCAGTGAAACCAGGGGTAGGGATGGCTACACCTTC. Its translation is CASSETRGRDGYTF.

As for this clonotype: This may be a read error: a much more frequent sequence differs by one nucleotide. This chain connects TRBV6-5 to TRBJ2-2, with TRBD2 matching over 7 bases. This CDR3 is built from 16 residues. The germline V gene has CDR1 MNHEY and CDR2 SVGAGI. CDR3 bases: TGTGCCATCAGTTACTCCGGGACTACGAGCACCGGGGAGCTGTTTTTT. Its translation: CAISYSGTTSTGELFF.

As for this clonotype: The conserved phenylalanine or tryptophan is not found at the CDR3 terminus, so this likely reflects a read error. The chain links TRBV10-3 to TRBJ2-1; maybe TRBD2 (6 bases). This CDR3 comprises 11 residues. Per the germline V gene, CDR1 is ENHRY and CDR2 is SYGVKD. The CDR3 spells CAISGQYEQFL. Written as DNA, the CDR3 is TGTGCTATCAGCGGGCAGTATGAGCAGTTCCTC.

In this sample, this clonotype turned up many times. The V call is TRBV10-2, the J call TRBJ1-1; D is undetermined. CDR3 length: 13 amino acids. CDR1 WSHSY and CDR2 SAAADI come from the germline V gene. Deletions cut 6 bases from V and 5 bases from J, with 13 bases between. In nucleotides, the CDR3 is TGCGCCAGCAGCGACCGTGGCCTGACTGAAGCTTTCTTT. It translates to CASSDRGLTEAFF.

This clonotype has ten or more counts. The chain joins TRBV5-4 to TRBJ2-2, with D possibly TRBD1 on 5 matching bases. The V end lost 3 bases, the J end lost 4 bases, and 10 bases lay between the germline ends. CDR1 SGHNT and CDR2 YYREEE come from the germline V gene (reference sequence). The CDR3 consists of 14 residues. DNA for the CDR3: TGTGCCAGCAGCTCCCTAGGGGCCACCGGGGAGCTGTTTTTT. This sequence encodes CASSSLGATGELFF.

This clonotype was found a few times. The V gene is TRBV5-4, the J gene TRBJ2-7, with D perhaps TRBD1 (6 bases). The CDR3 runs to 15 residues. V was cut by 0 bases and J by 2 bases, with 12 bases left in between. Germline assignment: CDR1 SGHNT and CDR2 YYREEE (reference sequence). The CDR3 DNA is TGTGCCAGCAGCTTGGACCGGGACACCCCCTACGAGCAGTACTTC. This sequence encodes CASSLDRDTPYEQYF.

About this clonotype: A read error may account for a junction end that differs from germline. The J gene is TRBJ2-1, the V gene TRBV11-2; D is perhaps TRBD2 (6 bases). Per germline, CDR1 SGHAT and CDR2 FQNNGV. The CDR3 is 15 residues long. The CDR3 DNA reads TGTGCCAGCAGCCTTGGAGGAACTAGCTACGGGGAGCAGTCCTTC. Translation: CASSLGGTSYGEQSF.

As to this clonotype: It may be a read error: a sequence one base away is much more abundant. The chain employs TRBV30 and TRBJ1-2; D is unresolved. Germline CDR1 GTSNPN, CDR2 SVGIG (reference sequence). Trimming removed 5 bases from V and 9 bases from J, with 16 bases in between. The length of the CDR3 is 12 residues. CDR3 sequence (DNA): TGTGCCTGGGGGATAGGACTTTATCGCTACACCTTC. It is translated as CAWGIGLYRYTF.

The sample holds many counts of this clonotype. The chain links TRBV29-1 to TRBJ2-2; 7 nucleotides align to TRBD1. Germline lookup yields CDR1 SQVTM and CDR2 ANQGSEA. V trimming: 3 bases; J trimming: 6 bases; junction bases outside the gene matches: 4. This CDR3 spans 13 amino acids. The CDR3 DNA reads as TGCAGCGTTGAGTTGCAGGGGGCCGGGGAGCTGTTTTTT. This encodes CSVELQGAGELFF.

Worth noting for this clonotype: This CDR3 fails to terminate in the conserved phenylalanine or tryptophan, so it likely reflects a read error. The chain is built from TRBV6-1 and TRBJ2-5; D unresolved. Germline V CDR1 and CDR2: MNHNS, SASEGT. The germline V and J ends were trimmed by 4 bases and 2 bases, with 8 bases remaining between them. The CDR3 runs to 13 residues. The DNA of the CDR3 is TGTGCCAGCAGTGTAATGGTACAAGAGACCCAGTACCTC. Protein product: CASSVMVQETQYL.

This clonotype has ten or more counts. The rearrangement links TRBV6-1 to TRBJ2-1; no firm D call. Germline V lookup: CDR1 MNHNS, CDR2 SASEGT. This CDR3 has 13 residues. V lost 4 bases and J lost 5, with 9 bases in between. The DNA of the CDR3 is TGTGCCAGCAGTGCCTCAGGAGACAATGAGCAGTTCTTC. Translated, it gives CASSASGDNEQFF.

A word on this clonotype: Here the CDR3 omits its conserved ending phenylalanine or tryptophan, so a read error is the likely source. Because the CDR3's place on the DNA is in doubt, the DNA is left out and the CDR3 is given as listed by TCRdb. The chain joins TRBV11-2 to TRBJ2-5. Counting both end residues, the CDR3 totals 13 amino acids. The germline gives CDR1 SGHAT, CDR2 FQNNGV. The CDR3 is CASSFGNQETEYY.

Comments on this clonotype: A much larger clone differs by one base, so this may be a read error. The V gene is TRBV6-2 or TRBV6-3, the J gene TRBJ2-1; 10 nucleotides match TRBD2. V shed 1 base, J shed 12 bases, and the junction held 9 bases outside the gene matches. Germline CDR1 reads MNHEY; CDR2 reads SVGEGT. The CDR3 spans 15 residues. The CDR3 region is CASSYWLAGELGQFF. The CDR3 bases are TGTGCCAGCAGTTACTGGCTAGCGGGAGAACTAGGGCAGTTCTTC.

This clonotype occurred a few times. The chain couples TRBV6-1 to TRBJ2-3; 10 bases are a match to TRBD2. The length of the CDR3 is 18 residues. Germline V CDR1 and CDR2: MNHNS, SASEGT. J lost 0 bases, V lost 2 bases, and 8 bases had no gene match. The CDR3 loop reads CASSEFRTSGTSTDTQYF. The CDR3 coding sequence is TGTGCCAGCAGTGAATTCAGGACTAGCGGAACTAGCACAGATACGCAGTATTTT.

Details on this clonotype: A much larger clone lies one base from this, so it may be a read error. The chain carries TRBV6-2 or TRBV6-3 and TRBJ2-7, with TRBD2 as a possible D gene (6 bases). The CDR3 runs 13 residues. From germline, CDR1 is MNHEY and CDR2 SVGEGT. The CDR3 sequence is CANSYNGLYEQYF. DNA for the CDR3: TGTGCCAACAGTTACAACGGACTATACGAGCAGTACTTC.

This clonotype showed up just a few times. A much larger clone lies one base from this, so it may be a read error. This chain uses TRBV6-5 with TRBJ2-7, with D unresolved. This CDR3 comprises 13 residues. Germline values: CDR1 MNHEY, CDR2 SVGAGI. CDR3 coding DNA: TGTACCAGCAGGCAGGATTTCCTGGGGGAGCAGTACTTC. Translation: CTSRQDFLGEQYF.

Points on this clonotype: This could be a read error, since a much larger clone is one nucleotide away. CDR3 nucleotide sequence: TGTGCCAGCAACTCACAGGGCGTCGTCACCGGGGAGCTGTTTTTT. Its translation: CASNSQGVVTGELFF. V is TRBV6-5 and J is TRBJ2-2; tentative D call: TRBD1 (6 bases). Germline CDR1 reads MNHEY; CDR2 reads SVGAGI. The germline V and J ends were trimmed by 7 bases and 4 bases, with 16 bases remaining between them. The length of the CDR3 is 15 residues.

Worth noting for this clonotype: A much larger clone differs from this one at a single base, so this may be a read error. CDR3 coding DNA: TGTGCCAGCAGACGGGGGTTCACCTACAAGCAGTACTTC. This translates into CASRRGFTYKQYF. The rearrangement uses TRBV6-5 and TRBJ2-7, with D maybe TRBD2 (6 bases). Germline CDR1 reads MNHEY; CDR2 reads SVGAGI. The CDR3 runs to 13 residues.

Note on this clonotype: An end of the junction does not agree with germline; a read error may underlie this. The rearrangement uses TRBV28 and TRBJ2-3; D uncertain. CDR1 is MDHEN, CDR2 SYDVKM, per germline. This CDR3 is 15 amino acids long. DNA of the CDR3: TGTACCAGCAGTTTAACCCGACCGAACACAGATACGCAGTATTTT. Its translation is CTSSLTRPNTDTQYF.

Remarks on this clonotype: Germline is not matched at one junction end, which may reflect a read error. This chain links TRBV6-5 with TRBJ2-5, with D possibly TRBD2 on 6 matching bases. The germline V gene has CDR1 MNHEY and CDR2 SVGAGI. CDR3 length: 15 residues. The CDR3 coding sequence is TGTGCCATCAGTTACGATATCGGGAGCGCAGAGACCCAGTACTTC. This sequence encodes CAISYDIGSAETQYF.

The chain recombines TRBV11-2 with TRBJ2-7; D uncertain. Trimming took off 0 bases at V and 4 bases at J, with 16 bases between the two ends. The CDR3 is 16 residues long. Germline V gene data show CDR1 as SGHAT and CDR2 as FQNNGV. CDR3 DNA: TGTGCCAGCAGCTTAGATGCAGGTGTGATCAGTTACGAGCAGTACTTC. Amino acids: CASSLDAGVISYEQYF.

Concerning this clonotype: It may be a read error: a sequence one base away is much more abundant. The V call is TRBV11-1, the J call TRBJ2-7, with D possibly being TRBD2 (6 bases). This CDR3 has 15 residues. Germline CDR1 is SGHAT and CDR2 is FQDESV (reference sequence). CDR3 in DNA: TGTGCCAGCAGCTCATCCCGGGACTCCTCCTACGAGCACTACTTC. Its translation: CASSSSRDSSYEHYF.